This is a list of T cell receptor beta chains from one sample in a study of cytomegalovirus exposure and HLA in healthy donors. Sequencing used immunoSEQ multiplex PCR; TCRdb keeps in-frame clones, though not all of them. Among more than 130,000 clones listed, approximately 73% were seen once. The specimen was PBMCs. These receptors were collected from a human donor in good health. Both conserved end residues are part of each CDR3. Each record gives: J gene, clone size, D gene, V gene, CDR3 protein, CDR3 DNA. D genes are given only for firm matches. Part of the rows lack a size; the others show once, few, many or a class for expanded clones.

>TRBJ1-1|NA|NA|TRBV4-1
CASSPTSGYSVNTEAFF
TGCGCCAGCAGCCCAACATCAGGGTACAGTGTGAACACTGAAGCTTTCTTT
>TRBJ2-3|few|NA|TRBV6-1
CASSEGYEDTQYF
TGTGCCAGCAGTGAAGGCTATGAGGATACGCAGTATTTT
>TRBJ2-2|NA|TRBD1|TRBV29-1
CSASGGFGTGELFF
TGCAGCGCCTCAGGGGGCTTTGGCACCGGGGAGCTGTTTTTT
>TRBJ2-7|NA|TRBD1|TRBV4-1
CASSRDRGDEQYF
TGCGCCAGCAGCCGAGACAGGGGCGACGAGCAGTACTTC
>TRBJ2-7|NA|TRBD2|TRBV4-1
CASSQGRLAVNEQYF
TGCGCCAGCAGCCAAGGTCGACTAGCGGTGAACGAGCAGTACTTC
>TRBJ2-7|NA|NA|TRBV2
CASAPSASYEQYF
TGTGCCAGCGCCCCTAGCGCGAGCTACGAGCAGTACTTC
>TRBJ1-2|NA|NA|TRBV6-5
CASSDTGDGYTF
TGTGCCAGCAGTGACACAGGAGATGGCTACACCTTC
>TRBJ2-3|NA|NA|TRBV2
CAGASTDTQYF
TGTGCCGGGGCAAGCACAGATACGCAGTATTTT
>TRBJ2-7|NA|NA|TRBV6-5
CASSPRYSGEQYF
TGTGCCAGCAGCCCGAGGTACTCTGGCGAGCAGTACTTC
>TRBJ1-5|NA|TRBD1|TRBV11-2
CASSLSGQGVGPQHF
TGTGCCAGCAGCTTATCCGGACAGGGTGTTGGGCCCCAGCATTTT
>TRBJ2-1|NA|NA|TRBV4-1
CASSPSDNEQFF
TGCGCCAGCAGCCCGTCAGACAATGAGCAGTTCTTC
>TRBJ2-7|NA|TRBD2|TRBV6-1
CASISGLAEAYEQYF
TGTGCCAGCATATCAGGACTAGCGGAGGCCTACGAGCAGTACTTC
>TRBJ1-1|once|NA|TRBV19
CASRIQGSDTEAFF
TGTGCCAGTAGGATTCAGGGGAGCGACACTGAAGCTTTCTTT
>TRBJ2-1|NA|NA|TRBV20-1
CSAISDNEQFF
TGCAGTGCTATTTCTGACAATGAGCAGTTCTTC
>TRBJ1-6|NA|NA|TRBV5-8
CASSLVTAVGSPLHF
TGTGCCAGCAGCTTGGTGACCGCGGTCGGGTCACCCCTCCACTTT
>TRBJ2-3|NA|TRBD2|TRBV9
CASSVGVAGASTDTQYF
TGTGCCAGCAGCGTGGGGGTAGCGGGGGCTAGCACAGATACGCAGTATTTT
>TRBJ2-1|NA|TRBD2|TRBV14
CASSQDLASGRVEQFF
TGTGCCAGCAGCCAAGATTTGGCTAGCGGGAGGGTTGAGCAGTTCTTC
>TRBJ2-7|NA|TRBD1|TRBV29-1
CSVGQGPSDEQYF
TGCAGCGTCGGACAGGGCCCCTCCGACGAGCAGTACTTC
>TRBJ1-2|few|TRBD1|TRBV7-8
CASSLEDRGRVNYGYTF
TGTGCCAGCAGCTTAGAGGACAGGGGGCGAGTTAACTATGGCTACACCTTC
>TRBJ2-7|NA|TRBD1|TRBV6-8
CASSYSRGGGYEQYF
TGTGCCAGCAGTTACTCGAGAGGGGGCGGCTACGAGCAGTACTTC
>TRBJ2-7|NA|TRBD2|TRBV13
CASSFSSGDYEQYF
TGTGCCAGCAGCTTCTCTAGCGGAGACTACGAGCAGTACTTC
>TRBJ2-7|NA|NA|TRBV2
CASSLAYEQYF
TGTGCCAGCAGTTTGGCATACGAGCAGTACTTC
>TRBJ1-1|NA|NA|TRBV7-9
CASSLSYRGRNTEAFF
TGTGCCAGCAGCTTATCTTATCGGGGAAGGAACACTGAAGCTTTCTTT
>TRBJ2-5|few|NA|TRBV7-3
CASSRGREETQYF
TGTGCCAGCAGCAGGGGAAGAGAAGAGACCCAGTACTTC
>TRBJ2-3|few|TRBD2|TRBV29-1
CSVEDPGLAVPSDTQYF
TGCAGCGTTGAAGACCCCGGACTAGCGGTGCCCTCCGATACGCAGTATTTT
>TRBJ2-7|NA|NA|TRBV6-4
CASSDSGGRSSYEQYF
TGTGCCAGCAGTGACTCGGGGGGAAGAAGCTCCTACGAGCAGTACTTC
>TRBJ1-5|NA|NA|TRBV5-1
CASSLQVKNQPQHF
TGCGCCAGCAGCCTACAGGTCAAAAATCAGCCCCAGCATTTT
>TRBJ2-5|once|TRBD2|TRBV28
CASTNWGGETQYF
TGTGCCAGCACCAACTGGGGGGGAGAGACCCAGTACTTC
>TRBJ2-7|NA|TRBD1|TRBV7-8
CASSFQTGGYEQYF
TGTGCCAGCAGCTTCCAGACAGGGGGCTACGAGCAGTACTTC
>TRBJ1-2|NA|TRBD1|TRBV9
CASGQGAGYTF
TGTGCCAGCGGACAGGGGGCTGGCTACACCTTC
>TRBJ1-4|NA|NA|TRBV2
CASSEIGPSYEKLFF
TGTGCCAGCAGCGAAATAGGCCCTAGTTATGAAAAACTGTTTTTT
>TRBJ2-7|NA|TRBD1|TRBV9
CASSDGRGSSYEQYF
TGTGCCAGCAGCGATGGCAGGGGGAGCTCCTACGAGCAGTACTTC
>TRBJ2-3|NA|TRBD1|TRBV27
CASRDRGSTDTQYF
TGTGCCAGCAGAGACAGGGGCAGCACAGATACGCAGTATTTT
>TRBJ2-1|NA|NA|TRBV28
CASSLSQNEQFF
TGTGCCAGCAGTCTCTCTCAGAATGAGCAGTTCTTC
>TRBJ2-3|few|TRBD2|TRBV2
CASSEKPGLKPDTQYF
TGTGCCAGCAGTGAGAAGCCGGGACTAAAACCGGATACGCAGTATTTT
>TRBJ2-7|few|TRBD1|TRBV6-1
CASSEPRTGTYEQYF
TGTGCCAGCAGTGAACCTCGGACAGGTACCTACGAGCAGTACTTC
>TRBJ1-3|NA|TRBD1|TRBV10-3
CAVQGSGNTIYF
TGTGCCGTACAGGGGTCTGGAAACACCATATATTTT
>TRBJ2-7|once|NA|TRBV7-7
CASSASRAGEQYF
TGTGCTAGCAGCGCCAGCCGTGCGGGCGAGCAGTACTTC
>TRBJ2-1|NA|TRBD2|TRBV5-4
CASSLIGRAGNEQFF
TGTGCCAGCAGCTTGATTGGGAGGGCCGGGAATGAGCAGTTCTTC
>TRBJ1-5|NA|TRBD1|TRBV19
CASSHDRGQPQHF
TGTGCCAGTAGTCACGACAGGGGTCAGCCCCAGCATTTT
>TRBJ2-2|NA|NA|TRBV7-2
CASSLALNTGELFF
TGTGCCAGCAGCTTAGCACTAAATACCGGGGAGCTGTTTTTT
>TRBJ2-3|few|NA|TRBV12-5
CASGLEVGADTQYF
TGTGCTAGTGGTCTGGAAGTAGGGGCAGATACGCAGTATTTT
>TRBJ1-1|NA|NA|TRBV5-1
CASSSRDRIEAFF
TGCGCCAGCAGCTCACGCGACAGAATAGAAGCTTTCTTT
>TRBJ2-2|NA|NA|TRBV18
CASSPVGARTGELFF
TGTGCCAGCTCACCGGTAGGGGCGCGGACCGGGGAGCTGTTTTTT
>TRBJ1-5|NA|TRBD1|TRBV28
CASSRDRGPLFSNQPQHF
TGTGCCAGCAGCCGGGACAGGGGGCCGCTTTTTTCCAATCAGCCCCAGCATTTT
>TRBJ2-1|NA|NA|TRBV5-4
CASSLTGANEQFF
TGTGCCAGCAGCTTGACGGGAGCCAATGAGCAGTTCTTC
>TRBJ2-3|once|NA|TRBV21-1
CASSLGLAAGTDTQYF
TGTGCCAGCAGCCTCGGACTAGCTGCTGGCACAGATACGCAGTATTTT
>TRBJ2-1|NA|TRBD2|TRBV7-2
CASSWRAGGGYNEQFF
TGTGCCAGCAGCTGGAGAGCGGGAGGGGGTTACAATGAGCAGTTCTTC
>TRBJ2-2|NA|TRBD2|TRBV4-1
CASSQEGLAGNGELFF
TGCGCCAGCAGCCAGGAAGGGCTAGCGGGGAACGGGGAGCTGTTTTTT
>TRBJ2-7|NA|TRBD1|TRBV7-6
CASSLVGTGIAEQYF
TGTGCCAGCAGCTTAGTGGGGACAGGGATCGCCGAGCAGTACTTC
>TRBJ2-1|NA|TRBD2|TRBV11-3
CASSLVGWGRGDNEQFF
TGTGCCAGCAGCTTAGTAGGGTGGGGGCGGGGGGACAATGAGCAGTTCTTC
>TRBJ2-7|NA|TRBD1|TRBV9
CASSPRQGAREQYF
TGTGCCAGCAGCCCTCGACAGGGCGCTCGCGAGCAGTACTTC
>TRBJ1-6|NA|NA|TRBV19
CASAGSGNSPLHF
TGTGCCAGTGCTGGTTCGGGTAATTCACCCCTCCACTTT
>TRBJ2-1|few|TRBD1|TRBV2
CANTGTGNEQFF
TGTGCCAACACCGGGACAGGGAATGAGCAGTTCTTC
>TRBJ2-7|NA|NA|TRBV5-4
CASSLSSTRGTYEQYF
TGTGCCAGCAGCTTGTCCTCCACCAGGGGAACCTACGAGCAGTACTTC
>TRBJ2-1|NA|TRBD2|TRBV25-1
CASSVGGNEQFF
TGTGCCAGCAGTGTCGGGGGGAATGAGCAGTTCTTC
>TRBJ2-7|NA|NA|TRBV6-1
CASRNTGRHEQYF
TGTGCCAGCAGGAATACAGGGCGTCACGAGCAGTACTTC
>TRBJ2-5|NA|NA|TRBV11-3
CASSSGLQETQYF
TGTGCCAGCAGCTCTGGACTGCAAGAGACCCAGTACTTC